Listed here are 18 T cell receptor beta chains from one sample, sequenced in a study of T cell responses to AZD1222 COVID-19 vaccine. Clones were sequenced by immunoSEQ multiplex PCR, and TCRdb holds only the in-frame ones, with some missing. The data show over 95,000 clones, roughly 89% seen once. The source material was peripheral blood, sampled on day 0 of AZD1222 vaccination. These receptors originate from an adult in good health.

This clone was observed a few times. The rearrangement links TRBV5-1 to TRBJ2-1; D possibly corresponds to TRBD1 (6 bases). Per the germline V gene, CDR1 is SGHRS and CDR2 is YFSETQ. V was trimmed by 1 base and J by 5 bases, leaving 13 bases between them. This CDR3 is built from 15 residues. This CDR3 reads CASSLTDRWNNEQFF. In DNA form, the CDR3 reads TGCGCCAGCAGCTTGACCGACAGGTGGAACAATGAGCAGTTCTTC.

The chain combines TRBV2 with TRBJ1-5; D gene uncertain. Germline V CDR1 and CDR2: SNHLY, FYNNEI. V was pared by 4 bases and J by 5 bases, with 12 bases between. The CDR3 is 14 residues long. The CDR3 DNA reads TGTGCCAGCAGTGGTTTGAAATTGGATCAGCCCCAGCATTTT. This translates into CASSGLKLDQPQHF.

This clone has a single count. The chain uses TRBV11-2 and TRBJ2-7; either TRBD1 or TRBD2 may fit D (5 bases each). There are 16 residues in the CDR3. Germline V gene sequence: CDR1 SGHAT, CDR2 FQNNGV. Trimming removed 1 base at V and 2 bases at J, with 15 bases between. The DNA for the CDR3 is TGTGCCAGCAGCTTAGGGGGGATAGAGGGGACCTACGAGCAGTACTTC. This codes for CASSLGGIEGTYEQYF.

This chain joins TRBV27 and TRBJ2-2, with D tentatively TRBD1 (6 bases). The V end lost 4 bases, the J end lost 5 bases, and 14 bases lay between the germline ends. Looked up from germline, CDR1 is MNHEY and CDR2 is SMNVEV (reference sequence). This CDR3 spans 15 amino acids. The CDR3 protein is CASSSAGVITGELFF. Here the CDR3 DNA reads TGTGCCAGCAGTTCGGCAGGGGTTATAACCGGGGAGCTGTTTTTT.

This chain links TRBV18 with TRBJ2-3, with 8 bases that match TRBD1. Looked up from germline, CDR1 is KGHSH and CDR2 is LQKENI. The V and J ends lost 6 bases and 0 bases, in that order; junction bases with no gene match: 5. The CDR3 contains 15 residues. CDR3: CASSPGGMSTDTQYF. CDR3 DNA: TGTGCCAGCTCCCCAGGGGGCATGAGCACAGATACGCAGTATTTT.

CDR3 region: CASSQIGTPNTEAFF. DNA for the CDR3: TGTGCCAGCAGCCAAATTGGAACACCGAACACTGAAGCTTTCTTT. This chain joins TRBV16 and TRBJ1-1; no reliable D call. Germline CDR1 reads KGHSY; CDR2 reads FQNENV. The CDR3 runs 15 residues. Deletions cut 2 bases from V and 1 base from J, with 11 bases between.

The V call is TRBV28, the J call TRBJ1-1, with D perhaps TRBD1 (6 bases). The CDR3 consists of 15 residues. In germline, CDR1 is MDHEN, CDR2 SYDVKM. V lost 2 bases and J 5 bases, leaving 15 bases between the germline ends. CDR3 region: CASSLITGRRTEAFF. The CDR3 DNA follows: TGTGCCAGCAGTTTAATCACAGGGAGAAGGACTGAAGCTTTCTTT.

The CDR3 loop is CASSLPRGGQYF. The CDR3 coding sequence is TGTGCCAGCAGTTTGCCCAGGGGGGGGCAGTACTTC. The J gene is TRBJ2-7, the V gene TRBV28; D could derive from TRBD1 or TRBD2 (7 bases each). Germline loops: CDR1 MDHEN, CDR2 SYDVKM. V gave up 3 bases and J gave up 9 bases, with 12 bases separating them. There are 12 residues in the CDR3.

This clone showed up just a few times. The chain employs TRBV28 and TRBJ2-1; TRBD1 aligns across 11 bases. CDR3 length: 14 residues. J lost 7 bases, V lost 4 bases, and 3 bases had no gene match. Germline CDR1 reads MDHEN; CDR2 reads SYDVKM. The CDR3: CASSWDRGDNEQFF. CDR3 in DNA: TGTGCCAGCAGTTGGGACAGGGGGGATAATGAGCAGTTCTTC.

The chain combines TRBV9 with TRBJ1-2; D unclear. Germline-derived CDR1 and CDR2 are SGDLS and YYNGEE. The CDR3 is made up of 13 amino acids. With 0 bases removed from V and 5 bases from J, the gap between germline ends came to 8 bases. The CDR3 region has the DNA TGTGCCAGCAGCGTAGGAGAGGCTTATGGCTACACCTTC. This gives the protein CASSVGEAYGYTF.

The CDR3 reads CASSLRGITEAFF. In DNA form, the CDR3 reads TGTGCCAGCAGTTTAAGGGGGATCACTGAAGCTTTCTTT. V usage is TRBV27 and J usage is TRBJ1-1; TRBD1 is a possible D gene (6 bases). The germline V gene has CDR1 MNHEY and CDR2 SMNVEV (reference sequence). The CDR3 spans 13 residues. Trimming pared 2 bases from V and 4 bases from J, leaving 8 bases between.

This clone was counted once. This chain uses TRBV19 with TRBJ1-2; tentative D call: TRBD1 (5 bases). V dropped 3 bases and J dropped 8 bases, with 13 bases sitting between them. The CDR3 contains 13 residues. Germline V gene sequence: CDR1 LNHDA, CDR2 SQIVND (reference sequence). DNA of the CDR3: TGTGCCAGTAGTATCGACGCAGGGTCGGGCTACACCTTC. Translation: CASSIDAGSGYTF.

A few counts support this clone. The chain links TRBV2 to TRBJ1-1, with 7 nucleotides matching TRBD1. Unmatched junction bases numbered 3, after V lost 8 bases and J lost 3 bases. Looked up from germline, CDR1 is SNHLY and CDR2 is FYNNEI. CDR3 length: 12 amino acids. The CDR3 is CASQGEHTEAFF. For the CDR3, the DNA is TGTGCCAGCCAGGGGGAACACACTGAAGCTTTCTTT.

This clone occurred once. The rearrangement joins TRBV20-1 to TRBJ1-1; D is possibly TRBD1 (5 bases). CDR1 is DFQATT and CDR2 is SNEGSKA in the germline V gene (reference sequence). Trimming pared 3 bases from V and 1 base from J, leaving 12 bases between. The CDR3 extends over 14 amino acids. In DNA form, the CDR3 reads TGCAGTGCTAGTGACAGCCAGCGGAACACTGAAGCTTTCTTT. Its protein product is CSASDSQRNTEAFF.

The chain links TRBV25-1 to TRBJ2-5; 8 bases align to TRBD2. Per the germline V gene, CDR1 is MGHDK and CDR2 is SYGVNS. V was clipped by 8 bases and J by 2 bases; unmatched bases: 1. The CDR3 spans 12 residues. The CDR3 protein is CASPGGQETQYF. CDR3 in DNA: TGTGCCAGCCCGGGGGGGCAAGAGACCCAGTACTTC.

CDR3: CATGGGSSSGANVLTF. The CDR3 DNA follows: TGTGCCACCGGGGGGGGCAGCTCCTCTGGGGCCAACGTCCTGACTTTC. The V call is TRBV2, the J call TRBJ2-6; 8 bases agree with TRBD2. In germline, CDR1 is SNHLY, CDR2 FYNNEI. The J segment lost 0 bases and the V segment lost 10 bases, leaving 8 bases of the junction unmatched. The CDR3 has 16 amino acids.

This clone was seen a handful of times. The V gene is TRBV24-1, the J gene TRBJ2-6; 10 bases map to TRBD1. V dropped 9 bases and J dropped 3; count of bases not matched to a gene: 10. The germline CDR1 and CDR2 sequences are KGHDR and SFDVKD. The CDR3 is made up of 17 amino acids. DNA for the CDR3: TGTGCCACCGGGCACGGGACAGGGGCTTATGGGGCCAACGTCCTGACTTTC. Protein: CATGHGTGAYGANVLTF.

This chain links TRBV4-3 with TRBJ1-6; D is uncertain. There are 12 residues in the CDR3. Trimming pared 3 bases from V and 13 bases from J, leaving 10 bases between. Germline loops: CDR1 LGHNA, CDR2 YSLEER. The CDR3 nucleotides read TGCGCCAGCAGCCAGGTGGAGGGCCCCCTCCACTTT. This codes for CASSQVEGPLHF.